This T cell receptor beta chain stems from a study of T cell clones after liver transplantation. The table lists this clone with a count of one. Some clones are missing from TCRdb's copy, which holds only in-frame ones; the method was immunoSEQ multiplex PCR. Altogether around 110,000 clones are present, 75% to 95% being singletons, with the ten largest covering 0.75% to 0.85%. Unstimulated PBMCs were sorted into CD3+CD4+ and CD3+CD8+ populations. The CDR3 is 15 residues long. Deletions cut 6 bases from V and 4 bases from J, with 18 bases between. Germline-derived CDR1 and CDR2 are SNHLY and FYNNEI. This receptor was identified in a human patient who received a liver transplant. Some T cells could come from the graft donor. Sample: CD4+ T cells from blood, taken 12 months after liver transplant. The chain has TRBV2 and TRBJ1-1; D is unresolved. In DNA, the CDR3 is TGTGCCAGCAGGCTAATGGGCCCCGTCCCCACTGAAGCTTTCTTT. Translating it yields CASRLMGPVPTEAFF.